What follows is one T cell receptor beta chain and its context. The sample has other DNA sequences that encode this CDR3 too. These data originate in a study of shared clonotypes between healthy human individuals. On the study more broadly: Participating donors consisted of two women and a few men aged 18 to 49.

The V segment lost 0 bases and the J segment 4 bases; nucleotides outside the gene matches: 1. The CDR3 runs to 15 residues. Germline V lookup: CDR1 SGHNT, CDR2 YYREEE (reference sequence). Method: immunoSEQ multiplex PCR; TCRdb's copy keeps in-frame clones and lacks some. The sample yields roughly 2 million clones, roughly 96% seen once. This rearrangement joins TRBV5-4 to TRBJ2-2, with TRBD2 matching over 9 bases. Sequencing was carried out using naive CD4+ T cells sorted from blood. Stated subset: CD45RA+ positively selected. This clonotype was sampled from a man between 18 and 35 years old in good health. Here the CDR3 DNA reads TGTGCCAGCAGCTTGGGCGGGAGGGGCACCGGGGAGCTGTTTTTT. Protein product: CASSLGGRGTGELFF. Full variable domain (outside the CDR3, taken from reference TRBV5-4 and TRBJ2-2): ETGVTQSPTHLIKTRGQQVTLRCSSQSGHNTVSWYQQALGQGPQFIFQYYREEENGRGNFPPRFSGLQFPNYSSELNVNALELDDSALYLCASSLGGRGTGELFFGEGSRLTVL.